Following are 16 T cell receptor beta chains from one sample sequenced in a study of cytomegalovirus exposure and HLA in healthy donors. This table comes from immunoSEQ multiplex PCR, and its TCRdb copy is limited to in-frame clones, with some not included. Here the sample spans 76,000 or so clones, nearly 95% being singletons. Sequencing was carried out using PBMCs. The receptors shown here come from a woman aged 18-29 years in good health and CMV-seronegative.

CDR3 sequence (DNA): TGTGCCAGCAGTGAGGGCTTGGTGGCCTCTGGAAACACCATATATTTT. Translated, it gives CASSEGLVASGNTIYF. The chain recombines TRBV6-1 with TRBJ1-3, with unresolved D. V was pared by 3 bases and J by 0 bases, with 12 bases between. The CDR3 is 16 amino acids. CDR1 and CDR2 from the germline V gene are MNHNS and SASEGT.

This clone was recorded once. V gene TRBV5-4 combines with J gene TRBJ2-7; TRBD1 agrees at 9 bases. CDR1 is SGHNT, CDR2 YYREEE, per germline (reference sequence). This CDR3 contains 14 residues. The junction had 2 bases not matched to a gene; V was cut back by 4 bases and J by 0 bases. For the CDR3, the DNA is TGTGCCAGCAGCGGGACAGGGACCTCCTACGAGCAGTACTTC. This codes for CASSGTGTSYEQYF.

The chain recombines TRBV6-5 with TRBJ2-7, with no clear D. The V gene lost 0 bases and the J gene lost 0 bases, with 9 bases spanning the gap. The CDR3 length is 15 residues. Germline CDR1 MNHEY, CDR2 SVGAGI. The CDR3 sequence is CASSYSLYSSYEQYF. The CDR3 coding sequence is TGTGCCAGCAGTTACTCGTTGTACAGCTCCTACGAGCAGTACTTC.

This clone has a handful of counts. The chain carries TRBV19 and TRBJ2-7; tentatively, D is TRBD2 (6 bases). The V gene's germline CDR1 is LNHDA and CDR2 SQIVND (reference sequence). Trimming pared 5 bases from V and 3 bases from J, leaving 14 bases between. The CDR3 sequence is 14 residues long. CDR3 DNA: TGTGCCAGTAGTGACACTAGCCGCATCTACGAGCAGTACTTC. Residues: CASSDTSRIYEQYF.

This clone was observed a single time. This chain joins TRBV10-3 and TRBJ2-3, with 9 bases aligning to TRBD1. V gave up 6 bases and J gave up 4 bases; unmatched junction bases: 11. There are 16 residues in the CDR3. The germline V gene encodes CDR1 ENHRY and CDR2 SYGVKD. Here the CDR3 reads CAIRGVDRGFPDTQYF. The CDR3 nucleotides are TGTGCCATCAGGGGTGTTGACAGGGGGTTCCCAGATACGCAGTATTTT.

By its share, this clone is medium-sized (0.01 to 0.1%). V usage is TRBV6-1 and J usage is TRBJ1-5; TRBD1 agrees at 7 bases. The CDR3 covers 16 residues. V was pared by 1 base and J by 4 bases, with 7 bases of the junction left unmatched. The V gene's germline CDR1 is MNHNS and CDR2 SASEGT. The CDR3 loop reads CASSEVPGGSNQPQHF. CDR3 DNA: TGTGCCAGCAGTGAAGTACCAGGGGGGAGTAATCAGCCCCAGCATTTT.

Written as DNA, the CDR3 is TGTGCCAGCAGCAAACAAGGACAGGCCGCAACTAATGAAAAACTGTTTTTT. It encodes CASSKQGQAATNEKLFF. The V gene is TRBV21-1, the J gene TRBJ1-4; the table gives TRBD1 as D, unverified against the DNA. TRBV21-1 is flagged as a pseudogene. The CDR3 has 17 amino acids.

The DNA of the CDR3 is TGTGCCAGCAGCTTAGTGATAAATACAGGCGCCCGACATGGCTACACCTTC. Its translation is CASSLVINTGARHGYTF. The chain uses TRBV11-2 and TRBJ1-2; a weak D match, TRBD1 (5 bases). With 1 base removed from V and 6 bases from J, the gap between germline ends came to 21 bases. The CDR3 runs 17 residues. CDR1 SGHAT and CDR2 FQNNGV come from the germline V gene.

This clone occurred once. The V gene is TRBV6-1, the J gene TRBJ2-1; D gene uncertain. The CDR3 is 14 amino acids. V gave up 3 bases and J gave up 4 bases, with 10 bases separating them. Germline V gives CDR1 MNHNS, CDR2 SASEGT. CDR3 in DNA: TGTGCCAGCAGTGATGGTCAGTGGTACAATGAGCAGTTCTTC. Translation gives CASSDGQWYNEQFF.

The genes are TRBV5-5 and TRBJ1-2, with D perhaps TRBD1 (5 bases). Germline V gives CDR1 SGHKS, CDR2 YYEKEE (reference sequence). Trimming cost V 4 bases and J 6 bases, with 16 bases left between them. The CDR3 is 14 amino acids. CDR3 nucleotide sequence: TGTGCCAGCAGCCCCCCGTCGGAGGGGCATGGCTACACCTTC. Translated: CASSPPSEGHGYTF.

This chain links TRBV27 with TRBJ2-7, with a weak D call TRBD1 (5 bases). The germline V and J ends were trimmed by 4 bases and 11 bases, with 21 bases remaining between them. The CDR3 is 14 residues long. CDR1 and CDR2 (germline): MNHEY, SMNVEV (reference sequence). The CDR3 sequence is CASSYGSHAIGEYF. The CDR3 DNA sequence: TGTGCCAGCAGTTATGGCAGCCATGCGATAGGGGAGTACTTC.

The J gene is TRBJ2-1, the V gene TRBV28, with 10 bases aligning to TRBD2. Germline assignment: CDR1 MDHEN and CDR2 SYDVKM. The CDR3 loop spans 14 amino acids. V dropped 7 bases and J dropped 10; count of bases not matched to a gene: 10. The CDR3 region has the DNA TGTGCCAGCAAGACTAGCGGGCCTAGAGGGGAGCAGTTCTTC. The encoded protein is CASKTSGPRGEQFF. The entire variable domain, with the rest obtained from reference TRBV28 and TRBJ2-1, is as follows: DVKVTQSSRYLVKRTGEKVFLECVQDMDHENMFWYRQDPGLGLRLIYFSYDVKMKEKGDIPEGYSVSREKKERFSLILESASTNQTSMYLCASKTSGPRGEQFFGPGTRLTVL.

For the CDR3, the DNA is TGTGCCAGCAGTTTGGGAGATTCGGATGAGCAGTTCTTC. Its translation is CASSLGDSDEQFF. This sequence joins TRBV27 and TRBJ2-1, with D possibly being TRBD2 (5 bases). The germline V and J ends were trimmed by 3 bases and 8 bases, with 11 bases remaining between them. Per germline, CDR1 MNHEY and CDR2 SMNVEV (reference sequence). This CDR3 has 13 residues.

The chain combines TRBV5-1 with TRBJ2-1; D is undetermined. The length of the CDR3 is 11 residues. The V end lost 5 bases, the J end lost 5 bases, and 5 bases lay between the germline ends. CDR1 is SGHRS and CDR2 is YFSETQ in the germline V gene. The CDR3 DNA reads as TGCGCCAGCAGTCGAGACAATGAGCAGTTCTTC. Translating gives CASSRDNEQFF.

The chain combines TRBV4-1 with TRBJ1-4, with D perhaps matching TRBD1 (5 bases). CDR1 and CDR2 from the germline V gene are MGHRA and YSYEKL. The CDR3 extends over 15 amino acids. V lost 1 base, J lost 4 bases, and 10 bases lay in between. CDR3 in DNA: TGCGCCAGCAGCCAAGGACAGCTATATAATGAAAAACTGTTTTTT. Protein: CASSQGQLYNEKLFF.

Of note for this clone: Relative to the germline gene, one junction end is altered; a read error may explain this. The CDR3 region is CAWGVGGNEQFF. The CDR3 region has the DNA TGTGCCTGGGGTGTTGGGGGGAATGAGCAGTTCTTC. The rearrangement joins TRBV30 to TRBJ2-1, with a weak D call TRBD2 (6 bases). Germline CDR1 and CDR2: GTSNPN and SVGIG (reference sequence). This CDR3 is 12 amino acids long.